The 15 T cell receptor beta chains listed next were all sequenced from one sample in a study of blood T cell repertoires in COVID-19. Profiling relied on immunoSEQ multiplex PCR, and the TCRdb table lists in-frame clones only, not all of them. The profile shows under 250,000 clones, around nine tenths of them singletons. Sequenced: peripheral blood. The receptors were gathered from a man in his forties or fifties with COVID-19, enrolled during active disease.

This chain connects TRBV7-8 to TRBJ2-7; 7 nucleotides line up with TRBD2. V shed 7 bases, J shed 3 bases, and the junction held 6 bases outside the gene matches. The CDR3 runs 13 residues. The germline CDR1 and CDR2 sequences are SGHVS and FQNEAQ. CDR3 sequence: CASTIREGYEQYF. In DNA form, the CDR3 reads TGTGCCAGCACCATCAGGGAGGGCTACGAGCAGTACTTC.

The sample holds one count of this clone. The chain couples TRBV10-3 to TRBJ2-2; TRBD2 agrees at 9 bases. CDR1 and CDR2 from the germline V gene are ENHRY and SYGVKD. V gave up 8 bases and J gave up 3 bases; unmatched junction bases: 4. CDR3 length: 14 amino acids. The CDR3 here is CAIGLAGYTGELFF. CDR3 in DNA: TGTGCCATCGGTCTAGCGGGGTACACCGGGGAGCTGTTTTTT.

The rearrangement uses TRBV7-3 and TRBJ1-1, with TRBD1 as a possible D gene (6 bases). Germline CDR1 and CDR2: SGHTA and FQGTGA. The CDR3 has 14 residues. The V gene lost 5 bases and the J gene lost 4 bases, with 14 bases spanning the gap. DNA for the CDR3: TGTGCCAGCAGCCCGCGACAGGATGGCACTGAAGCTTTCTTT. It is translated as CASSPRQDGTEAFF.

The rearrangement uses TRBV14 and TRBJ2-7; 9 positions match TRBD2. The ends lost 4 bases at V and 3 bases at J; junction bases unmatched: 16. The CDR3 has 18 residues. Germline assignment: CDR1 SGHDN and CDR2 FVKESK. The CDR3 here is CASSPFGEGLAYIYEQYF. The DNA for the CDR3 is TGTGCCAGCAGCCCCTTTGGGGAGGGACTAGCCTACATCTACGAGCAGTACTTC.

Points on this clone: Within the sample, other DNA sequences also encode this same CDR3. This sequence joins TRBV7-2 and TRBJ2-1; 8 nucleotides match TRBD2. V lost 5 bases and J lost 7; bases outside the gene matches: 7. Germline CDR1 reads SGHTA; CDR2 reads FQGNSA. The CDR3 sequence is 14 residues long. The CDR3 sequence: CASSPGLAVNEQFF. The CDR3 nucleotides are TGTGCCAGCAGCCCCGGACTAGCTGTTAATGAGCAGTTCTTC.

This chain connects TRBV2 to TRBJ2-7; D perhaps matches TRBD1 (5 bases). CDR1 and CDR2 from the germline V gene are SNHLY and FYNNEI. CDR3 size: 12 residues. With 6 bases removed from V and 6 bases from J, the gap between germline ends came to 12 bases. The DNA for the CDR3 is TGTGCCAGCAGCACTGACAGAGCCGAGCAGTACTTC. Protein sequence: CASSTDRAEQYF.

The CDR3 sequence: CASSSLGQQGGYTF. CDR3 nucleotide sequence: TGTGCCAGCAGTTCCCTAGGTCAGCAAGGAGGCTACACCTTC. V gene TRBV6-2 or TRBV6-3 combines with J gene TRBJ1-2; D unresolved. Per the germline V gene, CDR1 is MNHEY and CDR2 is SVGEGT. The V end lost 4 bases, the J end lost 8 bases, and 17 bases lay between the germline ends. The CDR3 sequence is 14 residues long.

The chain couples TRBV6-5 to TRBJ2-7; 7 bases are a match to TRBD1. Germline V gene sequence: CDR1 MNHEY, CDR2 SVGAGI. The CDR3 contains 14 residues. The junction had 6 bases not matched to a gene; V was cut back by 5 bases and J by 2 bases. CDR3 residues: CASSHRDSTYEQYF. The CDR3 DNA reads TGTGCCAGCAGTCACCGGGACAGCACCTACGAGCAGTACTTC.

CDR3 amino acids: CASSPYSHSSGNTIYF. CDR3 bases: TGTGCCAGCAGCCCGTATTCCCATAGCTCTGGAAACACCATATATTTT. The chain carries TRBV7-6 and TRBJ1-3; D gene unclear. CDR3 size: 16 residues. The V gene's germline CDR1 is SGHVS and CDR2 FNYEAQ. Trimming removed 5 bases at V and 0 bases at J, with 14 bases between.

The chain joins TRBV5-8 to TRBJ1-1; 9 positions match TRBD1. The germline V gene encodes CDR1 SGHTS and CDR2 YDEGEE. The CDR3 covers 19 residues. V was clipped by 7 bases and J by 0 bases; unmatched bases: 19. This CDR3 is CASPMAWGQGWPMNTEAFF. CDR3 nucleotides: TGTGCCAGCCCAATGGCCTGGGGACAGGGCTGGCCAATGAACACTGAAGCTTTCTTT.

This chain joins TRBV4-1 and TRBJ1-5; a possible D gene is TRBD1 (6 bases). This CDR3 has 17 amino acids. Germline lookup yields CDR1 MGHRA and CDR2 YSYEKL. The V and J ends lost 3 bases and 5 bases respectively, with 20 bases between them. The CDR3 reads CASSQERTDRPYQPQHF. CDR3 nucleotides: TGCGCCAGCAGCCAGGAAAGAACAGACAGGCCCTATCAGCCCCAGCATTTT.

The gene calls are TRBV15 and TRBJ2-5, with a tentative D call TRBD2 (6 bases). This CDR3 has 16 amino acids. V lost 3 bases and J lost 5, with 19 bases in between. Germline V lookup: CDR1 LNHNV, CDR2 YYDKDF (reference sequence). DNA of the CDR3: TGTGCCACCAGCAGGAACCTGGGCGGGATCACCGAGACCCAGTACTTC. Encoded protein: CATSRNLGGITETQYF. Full variable domain (rest looked up from reference TRBV15 and TRBJ2-5): DAMVIQNPRYQVTQFGKPVTLSCSQTLNHNVMYWYQQKSSQAPKLLFHYYDKDFNNEADTPDNFQSRRPNTSFCFLDIRSPGLGDTAMYLCATSRNLGGITETQYFGPGTRLLVL.

A word on this clone: One end of the junction does not line up with germline, which may come from a read error. At the DNA level, this CDR3 is encoded by other sequences in the same sample as well. The chain recombines TRBV6-1 with TRBJ2-5, with TRBD2 matching over 8 bases. The CDR3 has 16 residues. Germline V CDR1 and CDR2: MNHNS, SASEGT. The CDR3 is CASCEGGRGAGETQYF. The DNA for the CDR3 is TGTGCCAGCTGTGAAGGGGGGCGGGGGGCTGGGGAGACCCAGTACTTC.

This clone was counted many times. The rearrangement uses TRBV19 and TRBJ1-5; D perhaps matches TRBD1 (6 bases). Trimming pared 6 bases from V and 9 bases from J, leaving 21 bases between. CDR3 length: 15 residues. CDR1 is LNHDA and CDR2 is SQIVND in the germline V gene (reference sequence). The CDR3 loop is CASSLDSPFFRPQHF. The CDR3 DNA reads as TGTGCCAGTAGCCTGGACAGCCCATTTTTCAGGCCCCAGCATTTT.

The chain recombines TRBV30 with TRBJ1-4; D possibly corresponds to TRBD1 (5 bases). V dropped 8 bases and J dropped 5 bases, with 18 bases sitting between them. CDR3 length: 14 residues. From germline, CDR1 is GTSNPN and CDR2 SVGIG (reference sequence). The CDR3 DNA follows: TGTGCCCAGTCGGGGGGGGGACCAAATGAAAAACTGTTTTTT. Amino acid sequence: CAQSGGGPNEKLFF.